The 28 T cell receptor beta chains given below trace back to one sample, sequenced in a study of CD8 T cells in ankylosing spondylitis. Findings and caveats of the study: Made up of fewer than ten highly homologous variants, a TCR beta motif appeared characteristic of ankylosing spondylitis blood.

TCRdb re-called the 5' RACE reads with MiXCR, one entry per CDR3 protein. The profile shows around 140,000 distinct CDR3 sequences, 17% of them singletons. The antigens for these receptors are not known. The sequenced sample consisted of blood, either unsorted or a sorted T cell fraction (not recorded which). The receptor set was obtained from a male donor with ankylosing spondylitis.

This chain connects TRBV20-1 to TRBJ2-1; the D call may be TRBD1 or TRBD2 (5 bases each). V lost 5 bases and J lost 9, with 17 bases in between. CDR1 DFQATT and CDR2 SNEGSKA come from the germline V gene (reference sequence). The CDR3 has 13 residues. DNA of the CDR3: TGCAGTGCTGTCCCCAGGGAAAGCGGTGAGCAGTTCTTC. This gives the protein CSAVPRESGEQFF.

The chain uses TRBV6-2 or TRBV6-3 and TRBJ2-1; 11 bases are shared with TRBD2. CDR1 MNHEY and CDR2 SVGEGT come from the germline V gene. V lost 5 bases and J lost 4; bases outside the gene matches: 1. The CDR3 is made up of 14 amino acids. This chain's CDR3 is CASSRTSGYNEQFF. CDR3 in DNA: TGTGCCAGCAGTCGGACTAGCGGGTACAATGAGCAGTTCTTC.

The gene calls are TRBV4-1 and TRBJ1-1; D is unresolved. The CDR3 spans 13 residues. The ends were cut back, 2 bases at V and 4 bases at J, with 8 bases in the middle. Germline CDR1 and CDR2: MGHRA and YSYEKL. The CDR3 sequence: CASSQYTGTEAFF. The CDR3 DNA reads TGCGCCAGCAGCCAATATACTGGCACTGAAGCTTTCTTT.

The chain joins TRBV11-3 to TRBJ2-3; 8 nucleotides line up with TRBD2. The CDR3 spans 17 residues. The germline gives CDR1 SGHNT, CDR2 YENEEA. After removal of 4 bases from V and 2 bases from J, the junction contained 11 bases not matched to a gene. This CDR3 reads CASSSHRTSSNTDTQYF. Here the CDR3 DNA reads TGTGCCAGCAGCTCCCACCGGACTAGCAGCAACACAGATACGCAGTATTTT.

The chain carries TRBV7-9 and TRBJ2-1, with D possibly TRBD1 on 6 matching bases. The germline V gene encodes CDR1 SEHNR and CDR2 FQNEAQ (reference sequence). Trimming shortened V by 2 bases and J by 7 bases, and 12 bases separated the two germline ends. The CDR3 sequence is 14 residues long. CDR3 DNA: TGTGCCAGCAGCTTAAGTACAGGGCTGAATGAGCAGTTCTTC. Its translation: CASSLSTGLNEQFF.

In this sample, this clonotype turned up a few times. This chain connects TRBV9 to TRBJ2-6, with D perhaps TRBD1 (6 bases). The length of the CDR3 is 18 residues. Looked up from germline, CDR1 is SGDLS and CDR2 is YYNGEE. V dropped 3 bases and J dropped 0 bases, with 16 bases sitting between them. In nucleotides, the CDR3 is TGTGCCAGCAGCGCAGGACAGCTCACACTCTCTGGGGCCAACGTCCTGACTTTC. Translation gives CASSAGQLTLSGANVLTF.

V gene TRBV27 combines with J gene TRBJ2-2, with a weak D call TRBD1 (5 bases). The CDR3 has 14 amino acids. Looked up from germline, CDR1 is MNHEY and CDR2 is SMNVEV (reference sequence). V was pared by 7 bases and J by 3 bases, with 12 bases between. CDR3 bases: TGTGCCAGCACGGGTCAGGGCGACACCGGGGAGCTGTTTTTT. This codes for CASTGQGDTGELFF.

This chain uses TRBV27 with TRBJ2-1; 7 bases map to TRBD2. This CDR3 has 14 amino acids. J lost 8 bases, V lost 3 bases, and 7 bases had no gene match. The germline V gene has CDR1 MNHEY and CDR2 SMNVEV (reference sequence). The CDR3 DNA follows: TGTGCCAGCAGTTTGAGCGGGATTGGAGATGAGCAGTTCTTC. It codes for CASSLSGIGDEQFF.

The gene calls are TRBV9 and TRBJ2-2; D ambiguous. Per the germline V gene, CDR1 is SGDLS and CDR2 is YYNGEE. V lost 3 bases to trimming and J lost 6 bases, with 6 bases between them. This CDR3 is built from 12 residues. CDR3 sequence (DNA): TGTGCCAGCAGCGAGGCCCCCGGGGAGCTGTTTTTT. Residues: CASSEAPGELFF. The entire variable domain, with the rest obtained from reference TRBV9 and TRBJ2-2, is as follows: DSGVTQTPKHLITATGQRVTLRCSPRSGDLSVYWYQQSLDQGLQFLIQYYNGEERAKGNILERFSAQQFPDLHSELNLSSLELGDSALYFCASSEAPGELFFGEGSRLTVL.

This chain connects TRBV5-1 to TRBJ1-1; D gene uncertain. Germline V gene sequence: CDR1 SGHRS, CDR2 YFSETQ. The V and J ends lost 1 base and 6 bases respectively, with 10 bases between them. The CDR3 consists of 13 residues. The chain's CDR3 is CASSLRGPPEAFF. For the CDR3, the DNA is TGCGCCAGCAGCTTGAGAGGCCCCCCTGAAGCTTTCTTT.

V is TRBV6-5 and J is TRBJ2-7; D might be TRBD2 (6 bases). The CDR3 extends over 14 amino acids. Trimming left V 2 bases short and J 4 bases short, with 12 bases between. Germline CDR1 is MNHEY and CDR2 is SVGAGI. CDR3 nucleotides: TGTGCCAGCAGTTACGGGGGGAGTCGTTACGAGCAGTACTTC. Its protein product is CASSYGGSRYEQYF.

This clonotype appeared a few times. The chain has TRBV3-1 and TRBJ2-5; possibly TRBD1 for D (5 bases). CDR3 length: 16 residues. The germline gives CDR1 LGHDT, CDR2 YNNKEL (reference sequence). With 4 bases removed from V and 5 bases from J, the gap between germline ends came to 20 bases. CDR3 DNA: TGTGCCAGCAGCCTTCATCTTAGGGGCGCCCAGGAGACCCAGTACTTC. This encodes CASSLHLRGAQETQYF.

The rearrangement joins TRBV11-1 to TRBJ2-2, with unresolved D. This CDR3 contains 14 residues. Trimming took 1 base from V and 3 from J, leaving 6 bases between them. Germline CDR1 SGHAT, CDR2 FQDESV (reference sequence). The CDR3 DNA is TGTGCCAGCAGCTTAGACGGTCACACCGGGGAGCTGTTTTTT. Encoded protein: CASSLDGHTGELFF.

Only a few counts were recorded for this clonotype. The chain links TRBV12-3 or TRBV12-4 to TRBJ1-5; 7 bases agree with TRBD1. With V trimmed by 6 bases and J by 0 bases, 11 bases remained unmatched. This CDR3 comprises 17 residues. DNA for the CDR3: TGTGCCAGCAGCTCTGGGACAGAAGTTTATAGCAATCAGCCCCAGCATTTT. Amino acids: CASSSGTEVYSNQPQHF.

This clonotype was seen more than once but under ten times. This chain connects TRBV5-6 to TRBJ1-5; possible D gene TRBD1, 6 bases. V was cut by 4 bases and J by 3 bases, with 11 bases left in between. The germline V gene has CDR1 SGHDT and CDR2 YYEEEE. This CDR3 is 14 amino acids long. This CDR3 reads CASSNDRINQPQHF. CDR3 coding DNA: TGTGCCAGCAGCAATGACAGGATCAATCAGCCCCAGCATTTT. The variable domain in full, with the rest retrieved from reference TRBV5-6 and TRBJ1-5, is DAGVTQSPTHLIKTRGQQVTLRCSPKSGHDTVSWYQQALGQGPQFIFQYYEEEERQRGNFPDRFSGHQFPNYSSELNVNALLLGDSALYLCASSNDRINQPQHFGDGTRLSIL.

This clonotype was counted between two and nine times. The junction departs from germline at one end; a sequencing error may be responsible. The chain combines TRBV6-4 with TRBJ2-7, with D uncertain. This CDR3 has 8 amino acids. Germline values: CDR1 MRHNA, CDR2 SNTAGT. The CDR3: CASTPGSF. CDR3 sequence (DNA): TGTGCCAGCACCCCCGGAAGCTTC.

CDR3 bases: TGTGCCAGCAGCCAAGAGTGGACTAGCACAGATACGCAGTATTTT. Its protein product is CASSQEWTSTDTQYF. The chain couples TRBV3-1 to TRBJ2-3, with D perhaps TRBD2 (5 bases). CDR3 size: 15 residues. Germline values: CDR1 LGHDT, CDR2 YNNKEL (reference sequence). V gave up 0 bases and J gave up 0 bases, with 7 bases separating them.

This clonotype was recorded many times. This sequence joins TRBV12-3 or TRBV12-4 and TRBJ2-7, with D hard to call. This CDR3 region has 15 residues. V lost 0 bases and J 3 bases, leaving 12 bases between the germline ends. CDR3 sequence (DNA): TGTGCCAGCAGTTTAGCGGACGGAGTAGGCTACGAGCAGTACTTC. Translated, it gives CASSLADGVGYEQYF.

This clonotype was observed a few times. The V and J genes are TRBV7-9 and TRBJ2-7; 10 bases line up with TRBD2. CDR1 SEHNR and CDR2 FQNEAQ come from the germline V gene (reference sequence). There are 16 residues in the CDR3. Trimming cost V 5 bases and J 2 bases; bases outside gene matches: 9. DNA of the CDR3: TGTGCCAGCAGCACCGGGGGACTAGCGATTACCTACGAGCAGTACTTC. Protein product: CASSTGGLAITYEQYF. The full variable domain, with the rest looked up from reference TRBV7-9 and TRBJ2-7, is DTGVSQNPRHKITKRGQNVTFRCDPISEHNRLYWYRQTLGQGPEFLTYFQNEAQLEKSRLLSDRFSAERPKGSFSTLEIQRTEQGDSAMYLCASSTGGLAITYEQYFGPGTRLTVT.

Written as DNA, the CDR3 is TGCAGCGTTCACGACACTGAAGCTTTCTTT. Residues: CSVHDTEAFF. The rearrangement uses TRBV29-1 and TRBJ1-1; D remains unclear. The CDR3 runs to 10 residues. Germline V gene lookup returns CDR1 SQVTM and CDR2 ANQGSEA. V was clipped by 5 bases and J by 3 bases, with 4 bases between them.

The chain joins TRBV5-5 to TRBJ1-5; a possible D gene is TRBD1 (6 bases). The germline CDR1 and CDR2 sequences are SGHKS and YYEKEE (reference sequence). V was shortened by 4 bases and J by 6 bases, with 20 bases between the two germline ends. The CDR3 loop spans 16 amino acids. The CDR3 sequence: CASSPGRGGSSQPQHF. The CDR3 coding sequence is TGTGCCAGCAGCCCCGGGAGAGGGGGGAGTAGTCAGCCCCAGCATTTT.

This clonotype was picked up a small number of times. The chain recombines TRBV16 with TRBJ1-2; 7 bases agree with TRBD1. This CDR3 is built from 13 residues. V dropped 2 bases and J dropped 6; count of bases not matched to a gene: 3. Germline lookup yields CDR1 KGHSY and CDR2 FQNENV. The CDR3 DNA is TGTGCCAGCAGCCAAATGACAGGGAATGGCTACACCTTC. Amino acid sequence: CASSQMTGNGYTF.

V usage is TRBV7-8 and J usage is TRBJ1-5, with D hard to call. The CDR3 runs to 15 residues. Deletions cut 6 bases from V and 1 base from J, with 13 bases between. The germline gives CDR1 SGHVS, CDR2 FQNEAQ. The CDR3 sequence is CASSPFQMSNQPQHF. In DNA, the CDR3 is TGTGCCAGCAGTCCATTTCAAATGAGCAATCAGCCCCAGCATTTT.

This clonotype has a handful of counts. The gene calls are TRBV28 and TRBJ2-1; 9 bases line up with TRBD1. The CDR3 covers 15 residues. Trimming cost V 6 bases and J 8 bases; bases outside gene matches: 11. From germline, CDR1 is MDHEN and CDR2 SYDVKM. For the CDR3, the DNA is TGTGCCAGCAGCACTCCCGGGACAGGGTTACATGAGCAGTTCTTC. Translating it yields CASSTPGTGLHEQFF.

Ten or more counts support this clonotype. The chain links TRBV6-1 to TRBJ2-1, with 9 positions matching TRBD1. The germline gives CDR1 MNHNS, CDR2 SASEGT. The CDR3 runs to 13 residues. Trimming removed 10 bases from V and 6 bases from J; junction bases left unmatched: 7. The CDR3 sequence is CATGEQGANEQFF. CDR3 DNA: TGTGCCACCGGGGAACAGGGGGCCAATGAGCAGTTCTTC.

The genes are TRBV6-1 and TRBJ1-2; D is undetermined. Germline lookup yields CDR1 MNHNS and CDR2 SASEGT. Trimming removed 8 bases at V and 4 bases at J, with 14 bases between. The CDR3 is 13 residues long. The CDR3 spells CASWTTGSYGYTF. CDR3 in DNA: TGTGCCAGCTGGACCACCGGCAGCTATGGCTACACCTTC.

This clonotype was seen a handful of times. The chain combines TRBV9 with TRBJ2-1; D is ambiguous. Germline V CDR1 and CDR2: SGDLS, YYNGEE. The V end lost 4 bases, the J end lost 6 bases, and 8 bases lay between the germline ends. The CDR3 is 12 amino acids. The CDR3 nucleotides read TGTGCCAGCAGCCGTTGGGGCAATGAGCAGTTCTTC. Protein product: CASSRWGNEQFF.

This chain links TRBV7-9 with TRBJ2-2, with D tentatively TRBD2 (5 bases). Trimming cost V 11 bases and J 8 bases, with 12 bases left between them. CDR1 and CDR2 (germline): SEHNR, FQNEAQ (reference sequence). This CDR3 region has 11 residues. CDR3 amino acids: CAGLVAGELFF. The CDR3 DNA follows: TGTGCCGGCCTAGTAGCGGGGGAGCTGTTTTTT. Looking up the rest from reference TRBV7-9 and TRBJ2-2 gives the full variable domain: DTGVSQNPRHKITKRGQNVTFRCDPISEHNRLYWYRQTLGQGPEFLTYFQNEAQLEKSRLLSDRFSAERPKGSFSTLEIQRTEQGDSAMYLCAGLVAGELFFGEGSRLTVL.